This is a list of T cell receptor beta chains from one sample in a study of cytomegalovirus exposure and HLA in healthy donors. Produced via immunoSEQ multiplex PCR; TCRdb's table is partial and in-frame only. This sample carries around 130,000 clones, 70% to 80% of them seen once, and the ten largest clones take 1% to 1.5%. Sequences were obtained from PBMCs. These receptors all come from a man in his forties or fifties in good health and CMV-seronegative. CDR3s include the opening cysteine and the closing phenylalanine or tryptophan. The order of the fields is clone size, J gene, V gene, D gene, CDR3 protein, CDR3 DNA. A D gene is named only where the DNA matches it firmly. The size of a clone is reported for some rows only, either as once, few or many, or as a class for expanded clones.

clone size: -
J gene: TRBJ2-7
V gene: TRBV6-1
D gene: -
CDR3 protein: CASSGGGAGTSYEQYF
CDR3 DNA: TGTGCCAGCAGTGGCGGAGGGGCAGGGACGAGCTACGAGCAGTACTTC

clone size: -
J gene: TRBJ2-5
V gene: TRBV7-9
D gene: TRBD2
CDR3 protein: CASSSSGRGLVETQYF
CDR3 DNA: TGTGCCAGCAGCAGTAGCGGGAGGGGACTGGTCGAGACCCAGTACTTC

clone size: -
J gene: TRBJ2-7
V gene: TRBV6-1
D gene: TRBD2
CDR3 protein: CASSPSGAAGAQYF
CDR3 DNA: TGTGCCAGCAGCCCTAGCGGGGCGGCGGGGGCGCAGTACTTC

clone size: -
J gene: TRBJ1-4
V gene: TRBV9
D gene: TRBD1
CDR3 protein: CASSVGDRDEKLFF
CDR3 DNA: TGTGCCAGCAGCGTAGGGGACAGGGATGAAAAACTGTTTTTT

clone size: -
J gene: TRBJ1-1
V gene: TRBV6-1
D gene: -
CDR3 protein: CASRKTESEAFF
CDR3 DNA: TGTGCCAGCAGAAAAACAGAATCTGAAGCTTTCTTT

clone size: -
J gene: TRBJ1-5
V gene: TRBV19
D gene: -
CDR3 protein: CATSAGGALNQPQHF
CDR3 DNA: TGTGCCACCTCCGCTGGAGGGGCACTCAATCAGCCCCAGCATTTT

clone size: -
J gene: TRBJ1-5
V gene: TRBV4-1
D gene: TRBD1
CDR3 protein: CASSQAGRGSGLAQHF
CDR3 DNA: TGCGCCAGCAGCCAAGCTGGCAGGGGGTCCGGTTTAGCCCAGCATTTT

clone size: -
J gene: TRBJ1-3
V gene: TRBV7-2
D gene: -
CDR3 protein: CASSLGSGSRNTIYF
CDR3 DNA: TGTGCCAGCAGCTTAGGATCAGGGTCAAGAAACACCATATATTTT

clone size: -
J gene: TRBJ2-1
V gene: TRBV7-3
D gene: -
CDR3 protein: CASSIRQSAYNEQFF
CDR3 DNA: TGTGCCAGCAGCATACGACAGAGCGCCTACAATGAGCAGTTCTTC

clone size: -
J gene: TRBJ1-2
V gene: TRBV2
D gene: -
CDR3 protein: CASSEGGDQWGTF
CDR3 DNA: TGTGCCAGCAGTGAGGGAGGGGACCAGTGGGGCACCTTC

clone size: -
J gene: TRBJ1-5
V gene: TRBV19
D gene: TRBD1
CDR3 protein: CASSIAQGGQPQHF
CDR3 DNA: TGTGCCAGTAGTATAGCCCAGGGGGGACAGCCCCAGCATTTT

clone size: -
J gene: TRBJ2-7
V gene: TRBV6-1
D gene: TRBD2
CDR3 protein: CASSEMGLAVYEQYF
CDR3 DNA: TGTGCCAGCAGTGAAATGGGACTAGCGGTCTACGAGCAGTACTTC

clone size: -
J gene: TRBJ1-5
V gene: TRBV29-1
D gene: -
CDR3 protein: CSARTDGVQPQHF
CDR3 DNA: TGCAGCGCCCGGACAGATGGGGTTCAGCCCCAGCATTTT

clone size: -
J gene: TRBJ2-7
V gene: TRBV7-2
D gene: TRBD1
CDR3 protein: CASSSRTGYEQYF
CDR3 DNA: TGTGCCAGCAGCTCCCGGACAGGATACGAGCAGTACTTC

clone size: -
J gene: TRBJ2-7
V gene: TRBV27
D gene: -
CDR3 protein: CASSLGITSYEQYF
CDR3 DNA: TGTGCCAGCAGTTTAGGTATAACTTCCTACGAGCAGTACTTC

clone size: -
J gene: TRBJ2-2
V gene: TRBV5-5
D gene: -
CDR3 protein: CASSLRSGWFGELFF
CDR3 DNA: TGTGCCAGCAGCTTGCGGTCAGGGTGGTTCGGGGAGCTGTTTTTT

clone size: few
J gene: TRBJ1-5
V gene: TRBV6-6
D gene: -
CDR3 protein: CASAGGEPQHF
CDR3 DNA: TGTGCCAGCGCCGGGGGAGAGCCCCAGCATTTT

clone size: -
J gene: TRBJ1-5
V gene: TRBV28
D gene: TRBD1
CDR3 protein: CASSSTGGKQPQHF
CDR3 DNA: TGTGCCAGCAGCTCGACAGGGGGTAAACAGCCCCAGCATTTT

clone size: -
J gene: TRBJ2-1
V gene: TRBV20-1
D gene: -
CDR3 protein: CSARDGREQFF
CDR3 DNA: TGCAGTGCTAGAGATGGCAGGGAGCAGTTCTTC

clone size: -
J gene: TRBJ2-1
V gene: TRBV28
D gene: -
CDR3 protein: CASSTVGDEQFF
CDR3 DNA: TGTGCCAGCAGTACCGTGGGAGATGAGCAGTTCTTC

clone size: -
J gene: TRBJ2-3
V gene: TRBV6-5
D gene: -
CDR3 protein: CASSRPPTDTQYF
CDR3 DNA: TGTGCCAGCAGCCGTCCCCCCACAGATACGCAGTATTTT

clone size: -
J gene: TRBJ2-5
V gene: TRBV19
D gene: -
CDR3 protein: CASSPGGKGGIETQYF
CDR3 DNA: TGTGCCAGTAGTCCCGGGGGAAAGGGTGGGATCGAGACCCAGTACTTC

clone size: few
J gene: TRBJ2-2
V gene: TRBV7-2
D gene: -
CDR3 protein: CASPPGHHTGELFF
CDR3 DNA: TGTGCCAGCCCGCCAGGACACCACACCGGGGAGCTGTTTTTT

clone size: -
J gene: TRBJ2-1
V gene: TRBV6-1
D gene: TRBD2
CDR3 protein: CASSLRASGTSKQFF
CDR3 DNA: TGTGCCAGCAGTCTTAGGGCTAGCGGGACCTCTAAGCAGTTCTTC

clone size: -
J gene: TRBJ2-2
V gene: TRBV28
D gene: TRBD2
CDR3 protein: CASWIASGSTTGELFF
CDR3 DNA: TGTGCCAGCTGGATAGCTAGCGGGAGTACTACCGGGGAGCTGTTTTTT

clone size: -
J gene: TRBJ1-6
V gene: TRBV4-3
D gene: TRBD1
CDR3 protein: CASSQTVTRQGSSPLHF
CDR3 DNA: TGCGCCAGCAGCCAAACCGTGACTCGACAGGGGAGTTCACCCCTCCACTTT

clone size: -
J gene: TRBJ2-7
V gene: TRBV18
D gene: TRBD1
CDR3 protein: CASSPGTGGYEQYF
CDR3 DNA: TGTGCCAGCTCCCCCGGGACAGGCGGCTACGAGCAGTACTTC

clone size: -
J gene: TRBJ2-1
V gene: TRBV7-2
D gene: TRBD2
CDR3 protein: CASSLASGIQYNEQFF
CDR3 DNA: TGTGCCAGCAGCTTAGCTAGCGGGATTCAATACAATGAGCAGTTCTTC

clone size: -
J gene: TRBJ2-7
V gene: TRBV10-3
D gene: -
CDR3 protein: CASSEGGAYEQYF
CDR3 DNA: TGTGCCTCGTCCGAGGGCGGAGCCTACGAGCAGTACTTC

clone size: -
J gene: TRBJ2-2
V gene: TRBV4-1
D gene: TRBD2
CDR3 protein: CASSQVGLAGFAGELFF
CDR3 DNA: TGCGCCAGCAGCCAAGTGGGACTAGCGGGATTCGCCGGGGAGCTGTTTTTT

clone size: -
J gene: TRBJ1-2
V gene: TRBV5-1
D gene: -
CDR3 protein: CASSLGDRITTNYGYTF
CDR3 DNA: TGCGCCAGCAGCTTGGGTGACAGGATAACTACTAACTATGGCTACACCTTC

clone size: -
J gene: TRBJ1-5
V gene: TRBV27
D gene: -
CDR3 protein: CASSLRAYSNQPQHF
CDR3 DNA: TGTGCCAGCAGTTTACGAGCCTATAGCAATCAGCCCCAGCATTTT